The 19 T cell receptor beta chains below were found in one sample sequenced in a study of technical replicates of blood from several donors. Clones were sequenced by immunoSEQ multiplex PCR, and TCRdb holds only the in-frame ones, with some missing. This sample has 75,000 to 90,000 clones, with roughly 92% found just once. The specimen sequenced was T cells isolated from PBMCs. Receptors originate from a human donor in good health.

This clone appeared once. CDR3 bases: TGTGCCAGCTCACCACCTGTCATCGGTTACAATGAGCAGTTCTTC. This gives the protein CASSPPVIGYNEQFF. This chain links TRBV18 with TRBJ2-1, with D unresolved. V lost 0 bases and J lost 4, with 10 bases in between. CDR3 length: 15 residues. CDR1 KGHSH and CDR2 LQKENI come from the germline V gene.

This chain links TRBV11-2 with TRBJ2-7; 7 bases are a match to TRBD1. CDR1 is SGHAT and CDR2 is FQNNGV in the germline V gene. This CDR3 is built from 14 residues. V lost 5 bases, J lost 4 bases, and 8 bases stayed unmatched. The CDR3 coding sequence is TGTGCCAGCAGCACCGAAAGGGGGCGATACGAGCAGTACTTC. As protein: CASSTERGRYEQYF.

V usage is TRBV7-9 and J usage is TRBJ2-7; D not certain. Germline CDR1 and CDR2: SEHNR and FQNEAQ (reference sequence). V lost 1 base, J lost 3 bases, and 4 bases lay in between. The CDR3 consists of 12 residues. The CDR3 region is CASSLVSYEQYF. DNA for the CDR3: TGTGCCAGCAGCTTAGTCAGCTACGAGCAGTACTTC.

The chain couples TRBV5-5 to TRBJ1-3; no clear D. Germline V gene lookup returns CDR1 SGHKS and CDR2 YYEKEE (reference sequence). Trimming cost V 4 bases and J 1 base, with 3 bases left between them. The CDR3 loop spans 12 amino acids. CDR3 residues: CASSVSGNTIYF. In DNA, the CDR3 is TGTGCCAGCAGCGTATCTGGAAACACCATATATTTT. The whole variable domain, remainder taken from reference TRBV5-5 and TRBJ1-3, is DAGVTQSPTHLIKTRGQQVTLRCSPISGHKSVSWYQQVLGQGPQFIFQYYEKEERGRGNFPDRFSARQFPNYSSELNVNALLLGDSALYLCASSVSGNTIYFGEGSWLTVV.

The rearrangement joins TRBV6-1 to TRBJ2-7; 8 nucleotides match TRBD1. V was clipped by 3 bases and J by 0 bases; unmatched bases: 4. CDR3 length: 15 amino acids. Germline CDR1 is MNHNS and CDR2 is SASEGT. The CDR3 is CASSEETGASYEQYF. The CDR3 DNA reads TGTGCCAGCAGTGAGGAGACAGGGGCCTCCTACGAGCAGTACTTC.

This chain links TRBV30 with TRBJ2-5; the D gene is possibly TRBD2 (5 bases). The CDR3 length is 13 residues. With 6 bases removed from V and 2 bases from J, the gap between germline ends came to 13 bases. The germline V gene has CDR1 GTSNPN and CDR2 SVGIG (reference sequence). The CDR3 loop is CACLVGAQETQYF. DNA of the CDR3: TGTGCCTGCCTCGTGGGAGCGCAAGAGACCCAGTACTTC.

The V call is TRBV11-2, the J call TRBJ2-7; 7 bases map to TRBD2. Per the germline V gene, CDR1 is SGHAT and CDR2 is FQNNGV. With 5 bases clipped from V and 4 bases from J, the junction kept 11 bases outside the gene matches. This CDR3 spans 15 amino acids. The CDR3 spells CASSPITSVQYEQYF. In nucleotides, the CDR3 is TGTGCCAGCAGCCCGATTACTAGCGTTCAGTACGAGCAGTACTTC.

This clone has only a few counts. Other DNA sequences from this sample encode an identical CDR3 as well. The V gene is TRBV29-1, the J gene TRBJ1-2; 8 nucleotides agree with TRBD1. J was trimmed by 2 bases and V by 4 bases; bases with no gene match: 0. Germline V CDR1 and CDR2: SQVTM, ANQGSEA. This CDR3 has 12 amino acids. In DNA, the CDR3 is TGCAGCGTTGGACAGGGGAACTATGGCTACACCTTC. It encodes CSVGQGNYGYTF.

The V gene is TRBV4-2, the J gene TRBJ2-7, with 8 bases that match TRBD2. CDR3 length: 16 residues. CDR1 is LGHNA, CDR2 YNFKEQ, per germline. Trimming cost V 3 bases and J 0 bases; bases outside gene matches: 7. The CDR3 DNA sequence: TGTGCCAGCAGCCAGGAGACCGGGACTAGCTCCTACGAGCAGTACTTC. As protein: CASSQETGTSSYEQYF.

This chain joins TRBV5-1 and TRBJ2-7; weak D call: TRBD1 (5 bases). V was cut by 1 base and J by 0 bases, with 11 bases left in between. The germline gives CDR1 SGHRS, CDR2 YFSETQ. The CDR3 has 15 residues. The CDR3 here is CASSLSNQGSYEQYF. The CDR3 nucleotides are TGCGCCAGCAGCTTGTCTAACCAGGGCTCCTACGAGCAGTACTTC.

The chain couples TRBV29-1 to TRBJ2-2; tentative D call: TRBD2 (5 bases). The V gene lost 4 bases and the J gene lost 0 bases, with 12 bases spanning the gap. CDR1 is SQVTM and CDR2 is ANQGSEA in the germline V gene. CDR3 size: 15 residues. The CDR3 spells CSVGVRGANTGELFF. The CDR3 nucleotides read TGCAGCGTTGGTGTCCGGGGAGCGAACACCGGGGAGCTGTTTTTT.

This chain connects TRBV11-2 to TRBJ1-3; maybe TRBD1 (6 bases). From germline, CDR1 is SGHAT and CDR2 FQNNGV. The CDR3 is 15 amino acids. The V and J ends lost 5 bases and 0 bases respectively, with 11 bases between them. CDR3 in amino acids: CASSGTGSSGNTIYF. The CDR3 coding sequence is TGTGCCAGCAGCGGCACAGGGTCCTCTGGAAACACCATATATTTT.

This rearrangement joins TRBV9 to TRBJ1-4, with 9 bases fitting TRBD1. V lost 3 bases and J lost 7; bases outside the gene matches: 4. CDR1 is SGDLS, CDR2 YYNGEE, per germline. The CDR3 runs 14 residues. CDR3 in DNA: TGTGCCAGCAGCGCGGGACAGGGTAGTGAAAAACTGTTTTTT. Its protein is CASSAGQGSEKLFF.

This clone was found once. The rearrangement uses TRBV5-1 and TRBJ2-7; D is uncertain. V was clipped by 2 bases and J by 1 base, with 10 bases between them. The CDR3 loop spans 14 amino acids. Germline CDR1 is SGHRS and CDR2 is YFSETQ. CDR3 DNA sequence: TGCGCCAGCAGCTTTCTAACCGGGTCCTACGAGCAGTACTTC. This encodes CASSFLTGSYEQYF.

The genes are TRBV30 and TRBJ2-1; TRBD2 matches 10 bases. The CDR3 length is 14 residues. The junction had 1 base not matched to a gene; V was cut back by 2 bases and J by 3 bases. The germline V gene has CDR1 GTSNPN and CDR2 SVGIG (reference sequence). This chain's CDR3 is CAWSQRGGYNEQFF. The CDR3 bases are TGTGCCTGGAGTCAGCGGGGGGGCTACAATGAGCAGTTCTTC.

This clone was counted a single time. Here the CDR3 reads CASSSEYPTDTQYF. The CDR3, as DNA: TGCGCCAGCAGCTCGGAGTACCCCACAGATACGCAGTATTTT. This sequence joins TRBV5-1 and TRBJ2-3; no definite D call. This CDR3 is 14 amino acids long. The V gene lost 3 bases and the J gene lost 2 bases, with 10 bases spanning the gap. Germline assignment: CDR1 SGHRS and CDR2 YFSETQ.

The chain couples TRBV5-1 to TRBJ2-7, with a weak D call TRBD1 (5 bases). Trimming shortened V by 3 bases and J by 2 bases, and 15 bases separated the two germline ends. Germline-derived CDR1 and CDR2 are SGHRS and YFSETQ. The CDR3 has 15 residues. This CDR3 is CASSSLQGLAYEQYF. CDR3 in DNA: TGCGCCAGCAGCTCACTGCAGGGTCTCGCCTACGAGCAGTACTTC. The full variable domain, with the rest looked up from reference TRBV5-1 and TRBJ2-7, is KAGVTQTPRYLIKTRGQQVTLSCSPISGHRSVSWYQQTPGQGLQFLFEYFSETQRNKGNFPGRFSGRQFSNSRSEMNVSTLELGDSALYLCASSSLQGLAYEQYFGPGTRLTVT.

This chain connects TRBV4-1 to TRBJ1-1; TRBD1 is a possible D gene (5 bases). Deletions cut 4 bases from V and 2 bases from J, with 14 bases between. This CDR3 is 15 amino acids long. Looked up from germline, CDR1 is MGHRA and CDR2 is YSYEKL. The CDR3 DNA reads as TGCGCCAGCAGCCGGGGGGGTCCTCTTAACACTGAAGCTTTCTTT. Its protein product is CASSRGGPLNTEAFF.

The J gene is TRBJ1-6, the V gene TRBV4-1; TRBD1 aligns across 7 bases. Germline values: CDR1 MGHRA, CDR2 YSYEKL. The CDR3 runs 17 residues. Trimming at V came to 4 bases and at J to 7 bases, leaving 13 bases not matched to a gene. The CDR3 region has the DNA TGCGCCAGCAGCCTAGGCCGTCAAAGGGGGCCCAATTCACCCCTCCACTTT. Protein product: CASSLGRQRGPNSPLHF.